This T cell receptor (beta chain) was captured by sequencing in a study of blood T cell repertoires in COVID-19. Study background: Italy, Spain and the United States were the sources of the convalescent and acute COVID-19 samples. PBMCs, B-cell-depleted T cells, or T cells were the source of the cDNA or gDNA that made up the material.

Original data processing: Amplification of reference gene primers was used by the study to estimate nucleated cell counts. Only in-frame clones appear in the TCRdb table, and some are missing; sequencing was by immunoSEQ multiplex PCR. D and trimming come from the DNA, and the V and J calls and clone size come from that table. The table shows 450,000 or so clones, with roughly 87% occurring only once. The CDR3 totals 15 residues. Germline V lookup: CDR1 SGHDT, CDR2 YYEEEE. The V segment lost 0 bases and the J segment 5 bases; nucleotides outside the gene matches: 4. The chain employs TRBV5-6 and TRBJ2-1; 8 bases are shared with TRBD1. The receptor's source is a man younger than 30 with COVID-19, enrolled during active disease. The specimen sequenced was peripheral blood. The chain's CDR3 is CASSLASQGDNEQFF. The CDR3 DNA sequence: TGTGCCAGCAGCTTGGCGTCACAGGGGGACAATGAGCAGTTCTTC.